This TCR beta chain was profiled in a study of regulatory T cells in long-lasting Graves disease. Time point given: newly diagnosed GD, antithyroid drugs for less than 3 months. The authors made the TCR library using RNA they extracted from PBMCs. Germline V gene sequence: CDR1 MNHNS, CDR2 SASEGT. CDR3 size: 13 residues. Trimming pared 6 bases from V and 3 bases from J, leaving 12 bases between. Only a few counts were recorded for this clonotype. In building TCR beta libraries, iRepertoire HTBI primers were used together with Arm-PCR of CDR3 regions. TCRdb redid the calling of the multiplex PCR reads with MiXCR, one entry per CDR3 protein. In the table there are about 440,000 distinct CDR3 sequences, 14% to 15% of which are singletons. These records were also assigned to another study, of T cells in Graves' hyperthyroidism and ophthalmopathy. From that report: Among thyroid clonotypes expanded above 0.001, most also appeared in blood. Separating ophthalmopathy from stable hyperthyroidism was achieved by a 13 V-J model. The model predicted ophthalmopathy a median 6.5 months before onset.

The receptor was derived from a woman aged 25-40 years with Graves disease. The chain carries TRBV6-1 and TRBJ2-7; a weak D match, TRBD1 (5 bases). This material consisted of peripheral blood mononuclear cells (PBMCs), taken at new diagnosis, from a patient treated with antithyroid drugs. The CDR3 sequence is CASRRSQGYEQYF. CDR3 bases: TGTGCCAGCAGGCGGTCCCAGGGCTACGAGCAGTACTTC.